These 27 T cell receptor beta chains share one sample of origin, sequenced in a study of blood T cell repertoires in COVID-19. The method was immunoSEQ multiplex PCR; TCRdb's version includes in-frame clones alone and lacks a portion of them. Of approximately 34,000 clones detected, roughly 90% appear once; the ten largest clones hold approximately 4%. Sequences were obtained from peripheral blood. The receptors were sampled from a man aged 60 to 69 with acute or convalescent COVID-19.

CDR3 in amino acids: CASSQDRERPQHF. For the CDR3, the DNA is TGTGCCAGCAGCCAGGACAGGGAGCGGCCCCAGCATTTT. This chain joins TRBV13 and TRBJ1-5, with 8 positions matching TRBD1. The CDR3 covers 13 residues. The germline V gene has CDR1 PRHDT and CDR2 FYEKMQ (reference sequence). V lost 5 bases and J lost 9; bases outside the gene matches: 6.

This clone appeared a single time. The chain couples TRBV5-5 to TRBJ2-2, with 9 positions matching TRBD2. V was clipped by 2 bases and J by 4 bases; unmatched bases: 3. Germline V gene data show CDR1 as SGHKS and CDR2 as YYEKEE (reference sequence). The CDR3 consists of 15 residues. The CDR3 sequence is CASSLEAGGTGELFF. The DNA for the CDR3 is TGTGCCAGCAGCTTAGAAGCGGGAGGCACCGGGGAGCTGTTTTTT.

This chain joins TRBV30 and TRBJ1-2; unclear D gene. Trimming took off 1 base at V and 8 bases at J, with 8 bases between the two ends. Germline CDR1 and CDR2: GTSNPN and SVGIG (reference sequence). The CDR3 loop spans 11 amino acids. The CDR3 sequence is CAWSGGGGYTF. The DNA of the CDR3 is TGTGCCTGGAGTGGAGGTGGGGGCTACACCTTC. The full variable domain, completed using reference TRBV30 and TRBJ1-2, is SQTIHQWPATLVQPVGSPLSLECTVEGTSNPNLYWYRQAAGRGLQLLFYSVGIGQISSEVPQNLSASRPQDRQFILSSKKLLLSDSGFYLCAWSGGGGYTFGSGTRLTVV.

The chain's CDR3 is CASSDERRRGTDTQYF. CDR3 DNA: TGCGCCAGCAGTGATGAGCGCCGGAGGGGCACAGATACGCAGTATTTT. The V and J genes are TRBV10-1 and TRBJ2-3, with a possible D match to TRBD2 (6 bases). CDR1 is WNHNN, CDR2 SYGVQD, per germline (reference sequence). The CDR3 length is 16 residues. Trimming pared 3 bases from V and 1 base from J, leaving 14 bases between.

DNA of the CDR3: TGCAGTGCTACCCCTCGGGAGACCCAGTACTTC. Translation: CSATPRETQYF. The J gene is TRBJ2-5, the V gene TRBV20-1; D uncertain. This CDR3 spans 11 amino acids. Germline loops: CDR1 DFQATT, CDR2 SNEGSKA (reference sequence). V gave up 4 bases and J gave up 5 bases, with 8 bases separating them.

The chain combines TRBV11-2 with TRBJ2-7; no firm D call. The CDR3 is made up of 13 amino acids. Germline assignment: CDR1 SGHAT and CDR2 FQNNGV. Trimming left V 0 bases short and J 3 bases short, with 6 bases between. The CDR3 DNA reads TGTGCCAGCAGCTTAGAACTGTTCTACGAGCAGTACTTC. It translates to CASSLELFYEQYF.

This clone was observed a single time. The V gene is TRBV30, the J gene TRBJ1-2; D unclear. V was cut by 2 bases and J by 8 bases, with 12 bases left in between. The CDR3 has 12 residues. CDR1 is GTSNPN, CDR2 SVGIG, per germline (reference sequence). CDR3 DNA sequence: TGTGCCTGGAGTCGGTCCGGGGAGGGCTACACCTTC. Its translation: CAWSRSGEGYTF. The full variable domain, with the rest looked up from reference TRBV30 and TRBJ1-2, is SQTIHQWPATLVQPVGSPLSLECTVEGTSNPNLYWYRQAAGRGLQLLFYSVGIGQISSEVPQNLSASRPQDRQFILSSKKLLLSDSGFYLCAWSRSGEGYTFGSGTRLTVV.

The chain is built from TRBV7-3 and TRBJ2-5; D unclear. Germline-derived CDR1 and CDR2 are SGHTA and FQGTGA. V dropped 5 bases and J dropped 3 bases, with 10 bases sitting between them. This CDR3 is 13 amino acids long. The CDR3 sequence is CASSPPREETQYF. CDR3 DNA: TGTGCCAGCAGCCCCCCCCGTGAAGAGACCCAGTACTTC.

The chain combines TRBV7-3 with TRBJ2-5, with D possibly matching TRBD2 (6 bases). The CDR3 runs to 15 residues. The V gene's germline CDR1 is SGHTA and CDR2 FQGTGA. V was pared by 3 bases and J by 1 base, with 12 bases between. This CDR3 is CASSLDPGGQETQYF. Written as DNA, the CDR3 is TGTGCCAGCAGCTTGGACCCCGGGGGCCAAGAGACCCAGTACTTC.

This clone is a singleton in its sample. This chain links TRBV10-3 with TRBJ2-2; 7 nucleotides match TRBD2. Germline CDR1 is ENHRY and CDR2 is SYGVKD. CDR3 length equals 16 residues. Trimming at V came to 2 bases and at J to 4 bases, leaving 7 bases not matched to a gene. The CDR3 loop reads CAISERGGSSTGELFF. The CDR3 DNA reads as TGTGCCATCAGTGAGCGGGGCGGGAGCTCCACCGGGGAGCTGTTTTTT.

The rearrangement joins TRBV11-3 to TRBJ1-5; no clear D gene. This CDR3 is 13 amino acids long. V lost 1 base, J lost 9 bases, and 10 bases lay in between. The germline V gene has CDR1 SGHNT and CDR2 YENEEA. Here the CDR3 reads CASSLGAPGPQHF. The CDR3 DNA is TGTGCCAGCAGCTTAGGGGCCCCAGGGCCCCAGCATTTT.

The gene calls are TRBV10-3 and TRBJ2-5, with D maybe TRBD1 (7 bases). The CDR3 contains 16 residues. The V gene's germline CDR1 is ENHRY and CDR2 SYGVKD. Trimming shortened V by 5 bases and J by 8 bases, and 24 bases separated the two germline ends. For the CDR3, the DNA is TGTGCCATCAGTCAGGCCCTGACAGGGACTGGTGAAACCCAGTACTTC. Translation: CAISQALTGTGETQYF.

V and J are TRBV11-2 and TRBJ2-5; D possibly corresponds to TRBD1 (6 bases). This CDR3 has 15 residues. The ends were cut back, 3 bases at V and 5 bases at J, with 16 bases in the middle. Germline V gene data show CDR1 as SGHAT and CDR2 as FQNNGV. The CDR3 is CASSFTGQLKETQYF. The CDR3 DNA sequence: TGTGCCAGCAGCTTTACAGGGCAATTAAAGGAGACCCAGTACTTC.

In nucleotides, the CDR3 is TGTGCCTGGAGCGACAATAAGGCAGGGTCAGGGGAGACCCAGTACTTC. Protein product: CAWSDNKAGSGETQYF. V is TRBV30 and J is TRBJ2-5, with a possible D match to TRBD1 (5 bases). CDR3 length: 16 residues. CDR1 is GTSNPN and CDR2 is SVGIG in the germline V gene (reference sequence). V gave up 3 bases and J gave up 5 bases, with 22 bases separating them.

This clone was detected a few times. The genes are TRBV7-9 and TRBJ2-1, with 9 bases aligning to TRBD2. The V and J ends lost 4 bases and 1 base, in that order; junction bases with no gene match: 8. The germline gives CDR1 SEHNR, CDR2 FQNEAQ (reference sequence). The CDR3 contains 17 residues. The CDR3 sequence: CASSSRGAGGSYNEQFF. In DNA, the CDR3 is TGTGCCAGCAGCTCGAGAGGGGCGGGAGGGTCCTACAATGAGCAGTTCTTC. Filled out from reference TRBV7-9 and TRBJ2-1, the complete variable domain reads DTGVSQNPRHKITKRGQNVTFRCDPISEHNRLYWYRQTLGQGPEFLTYFQNEAQLEKSRLLSDRFSAERPKGSFSTLEIQRTEQGDSAMYLCASSSRGAGGSYNEQFFGPGTRLTVL.

The chain employs TRBV9 and TRBJ2-1; 10 bases fit TRBD1. This CDR3 is built from 19 residues. The trim removed 0 bases at V and 1 base at J, leaving 10 bases unmatched. CDR1 SGDLS and CDR2 YYNGEE come from the germline V gene. CDR3: CASSVAGTGEWGSYNEQFF. Here the CDR3 DNA reads TGTGCCAGCAGCGTAGCGGGGACAGGGGAGTGGGGGTCCTACAATGAGCAGTTCTTC.

This clone has just one count. V and J are TRBV24-1 and TRBJ1-1; D unclear. The germline V and J ends were trimmed by 2 bases and 8 bases, with 8 bases remaining between them. From germline, CDR1 is KGHDR and CDR2 SFDVKD. The CDR3 runs 12 residues. The DNA for the CDR3 is TGTGCCACCAGTGATTCGATGGGCGAAGCTTTCTTT. Protein: CATSDSMGEAFF.

This clone was seen a few times. The genes are TRBV7-3 and TRBJ1-1, with TRBD1 as a possible D gene (6 bases). CDR1 is SGHTA, CDR2 FQGTGA, per germline. This CDR3 has 13 residues. Trimming cost V 5 bases and J 1 base, with 8 bases left between them. The CDR3 sequence: CASSGQQNTEAFF. DNA for the CDR3: TGTGCCAGCAGCGGACAGCAGAACACTGAAGCTTTCTTT.

The CDR3 sequence is CASSLEWRSNYGYTF. Here the CDR3 DNA reads TGTGCCAGCAGCTTAGAATGGAGATCTAACTATGGCTACACCTTC. The chain recombines TRBV7-2 with TRBJ1-2; D not certain. The V and J ends lost 1 base and 0 bases respectively, with 9 bases between them. The CDR3 spans 15 residues. Germline CDR1 reads SGHTA; CDR2 reads FQGNSA.

This chain connects TRBV28 to TRBJ1-3, with no clear D. Per the germline V gene, CDR1 is MDHEN and CDR2 is SYDVKM. The CDR3 loop spans 13 amino acids. The ends were cut back, 8 bases at V and 2 bases at J, with 10 bases in the middle. The CDR3 bases are TGTGCCAGCCGACCGGGGACTGGAAACACCATATATTTT. It yields the protein CASRPGTGNTIYF.

V and J are TRBV28 and TRBJ1-1; TRBD1 is a possible D gene (6 bases). The germline V gene has CDR1 MDHEN and CDR2 SYDVKM. Deletions cut 6 bases from V and 5 bases from J, with 16 bases between. The CDR3 runs to 14 residues. CDR3 in amino acids: CASSITGRGTEAFF. CDR3 nucleotide sequence: TGTGCCAGCAGCATCACAGGGAGGGGGACTGAAGCTTTCTTT.

The CDR3 protein is CASNQGVGGYYNEQFF. The CDR3 region has the DNA TGTGCCAGCAACCAGGGGGTCGGGGGATACTACAATGAGCAGTTCTTC. The chain carries TRBV28 and TRBJ2-1; weak D call: TRBD1 (7 bases). The germline gives CDR1 MDHEN, CDR2 SYDVKM. Trimming removed 7 bases from V and 3 bases from J, with 19 bases in between. The CDR3 contains 16 residues.

The rearrangement joins TRBV6-1 to TRBJ2-7; D might be TRBD1 (5 bases). Germline assignment: CDR1 MNHNS and CDR2 SASEGT. V lost 0 bases and J 3 bases, leaving 9 bases between the germline ends. The CDR3 spans 14 residues. The CDR3 here is CASSEAHTGYEQYV. CDR3 DNA sequence: TGTGCCAGCAGTGAAGCTCATACAGGCTACGAGCAGTACGTC.

The chain recombines TRBV6-2 or TRBV6-3 with TRBJ2-5; 13 bases fit TRBD2. Germline values: CDR1 MNHEY, CDR2 SVGEGT. This CDR3 region has 17 residues. Germline trimming cut 5 bases from V and 6 bases from J; bases unmatched to any gene: 12. This chain's CDR3 is CASSHLGLAGAPKTQYF. The CDR3 DNA reads TGTGCCAGCAGTCACCTCGGACTAGCGGGAGCCCCCAAGACCCAGTACTTC.

This clone was seen more than once but under ten times. The gene calls are TRBV20-1 and TRBJ2-3, with D unresolved. The CDR3 contains 15 residues. Trimming took 3 bases from V and 0 from J, leaving 13 bases between them. CDR1 is DFQATT, CDR2 SNEGSKA, per germline (reference sequence). The CDR3 DNA reads as TGCAGTGCTAGTTGGTTGAGGATTAGCACAGATACGCAGTATTTT. Its translation is CSASWLRISTDTQYF.

This chain joins TRBV2 and TRBJ2-2; D not resolved. CDR1 is SNHLY and CDR2 is FYNNEI in the germline V gene. The CDR3 is made up of 13 amino acids. V lost 1 base, J lost 5 bases, and 5 bases lay in between. The CDR3 DNA reads TGTGCCAGCAGTGAAGTGAGGACCGGGGAGCTGTTTTTT. As protein: CASSEVRTGELFF.

V gene TRBV7-9 combines with J gene TRBJ1-2; the D gene is possibly TRBD1 (5 bases). This CDR3 is 12 amino acids long. Trimming took off 1 base at V and 7 bases at J, with 7 bases between the two ends. Germline V gives CDR1 SEHNR, CDR2 FQNEAQ (reference sequence). The CDR3 is CASSLGGAGYTF. The CDR3 DNA reads as TGTGCCAGCAGCTTAGGCGGGGCTGGCTACACCTTC.